Shown below are 30 T cell receptor beta chains from a single sample sequenced in a study of blood T cell repertoires in COVID-19. Repertoires were generated with immunoSEQ multiplex PCR, while TCRdb's copy carries only in-frame clones and drops some. The repertoire includes around 300,000 clones, around 90% of them detected once, and 6% to 7% sits in the top ten. The sequencing input was peripheral blood. The receptors originated from a woman between 25 and 40 years old with COVID-19, enrolled during active disease.

The rearrangement uses TRBV28 and TRBJ2-5; D unclear. CDR3 length: 15 residues. CDR1 MDHEN and CDR2 SYDVKM come from the germline V gene. V lost 2 bases and J lost 2, with 12 bases in between. The CDR3 DNA reads as TGTGCCAGCAGTTTACCCACCACAGCTCAAGAGACCCAGTACTTC. Protein sequence: CASSLPTTAQETQYF.

The rearrangement uses TRBV18 and TRBJ2-3, with D unclear. Trimming stripped 6 bases from V and 6 bases from J, with 22 bases between. CDR1 is KGHSH, CDR2 LQKENI, per germline. The CDR3 covers 16 residues. CDR3 sequence (DNA): TGTGCCAGCTCGCCAACATCTACCCCTTTGGGCGATACGCAGTATTTT. It is translated as CASSPTSTPLGDTQYF.

The chain links TRBV29-1 to TRBJ1-1; possible D gene TRBD1, 6 bases. The CDR3 length is 18 residues. V was trimmed by 0 bases and J by 4 bases, leaving 24 bases between them. CDR1 is SQVTM and CDR2 is ANQGSEA in the germline V gene. DNA for the CDR3: TGCAGCGTTGAAGATCTCCCGTCGACAGGCGGGTTTGCCACTGAAGCTTTCTTT. It encodes CSVEDLPSTGGFATEAFF.

This clone appeared once. CDR3 nucleotides: TGTGCCAGCAGCGCAAGGACAGGGAACGTCTACGAGCAGTACTTC. Translating it yields CASSARTGNVYEQYF. The rearrangement joins TRBV9 to TRBJ2-7; TRBD1 agrees at 8 bases. The CDR3 spans 15 residues. Trimming at V came to 3 bases and at J to 3 bases, leaving 8 bases not matched to a gene. CDR1 and CDR2 (germline): SGDLS, YYNGEE.

The J gene is TRBJ2-6, the V gene TRBV6-5, with D perhaps matching TRBD2 (6 bases). The V and J ends lost 0 bases and 3 bases respectively, with 6 bases between them. The length of the CDR3 is 15 residues. The V gene's germline CDR1 is MNHEY and CDR2 SVGAGI. The CDR3: CASSYSGSGANVLTF. The CDR3 coding sequence is TGTGCCAGCAGTTACTCCGGGAGTGGGGCCAACGTCCTGACTTTC.

The chain recombines TRBV25-1 with TRBJ2-2, with 8 nucleotides matching TRBD2. From germline, CDR1 is MGHDK and CDR2 SYGVNS. Losses at the gene ends were 8 bases for V and 4 bases for J; bases not matched to a gene: 9. The CDR3 extends over 15 amino acids. In DNA form, the CDR3 reads TGTGCCAGCTCACGGAGCGGGAGAGTCACCGGGGAGCTGTTTTTT. Translated: CASSRSGRVTGELFF.

The V and J genes are TRBV19 and TRBJ1-4; 7 nucleotides line up with TRBD1. V trimming: 11 bases; J trimming: 0 bases; junction bases outside the gene matches: 12. CDR1 and CDR2 from the germline V gene are LNHDA and SQIVND (reference sequence). The CDR3 is 16 amino acids. Here the CDR3 DNA reads TGTGCCTCGAGGGGGACAGCACGACCAACTAATGAAAAACTGTTTTTT. Protein product: CASRGTARPTNEKLFF. Full variable domain (missing parts from reference TRBV19 and TRBJ1-4): DGGITQSPKYLFRKEGQNVTLSCEQNLNHDAMYWYRQDPGQGLRLIYYSQIVNDFQKGDIAEGYSVSREKKESFPLTVTSAQKNPTAFYLCASRGTARPTNEKLFFGSGTQLSVL.

J is TRBJ2-7 and V is TRBV11-3; perhaps TRBD2 as D (5 bases). Per the germline V gene, CDR1 is SGHNT and CDR2 is YENEEA. Trimming removed 1 base at V and 1 base at J, with 8 bases between. The CDR3 length is 14 residues. CDR3 sequence (DNA): TGTGCCAGCAGCTTAGCGGGGTCGTCCTACGAGCAGTACTTC. This encodes CASSLAGSSYEQYF.

The chain joins TRBV3-1 (or the pseudogene TRBV3-2) to TRBJ1-2; tentatively, D is TRBD1 (6 bases). Germline CDR1 is LGHDT and CDR2 is YNNKEL (reference sequence). Trimming stripped 4 bases from V and 0 bases from J, with 9 bases between. The CDR3 has 14 residues. Here the CDR3 reads CASSPRGANYGYTF. The CDR3 DNA sequence: TGTGCCAGCAGCCCCAGGGGAGCTAACTATGGCTACACCTTC.

This clone was seen only a few times. The chain couples TRBV4-1 to TRBJ2-7; tentatively, D is TRBD1 (6 bases). This CDR3 spans 15 amino acids. V lost 6 bases to trimming and J lost 7 bases, with 22 bases between them. The germline V gene encodes CDR1 MGHRA and CDR2 YSYEKL. CDR3 loop: CASSLQGVKAGEQYF. The CDR3 bases are TGCGCCAGCAGTTTACAGGGAGTAAAGGCCGGGGAGCAGTACTTC.

This clone has just a few counts. The chain joins TRBV24-1 to TRBJ2-1; D gene unclear. Trimming took off 0 bases at V and 1 base at J, with 6 bases between the two ends. The CDR3 totals 15 residues. Germline V gene sequence: CDR1 KGHDR, CDR2 SFDVKD. The CDR3 here is CATSDLTVSYNEQFF. The CDR3 DNA follows: TGTGCCACCAGTGATTTGACTGTTTCCTACAATGAGCAGTTCTTC.

V and J are TRBV18 and TRBJ2-2, with D unresolved. This CDR3 is built from 13 residues. V lost 6 bases and J lost 1, with 6 bases in between. The germline gives CDR1 KGHSH, CDR2 LQKENI. The CDR3 bases are TGTGCCAGCTCCCACAAGAACACCGGGGAGCTGTTTTTT. Translation: CASSHKNTGELFF.

The chain has TRBV19 and TRBJ2-2, with 14 positions matching TRBD2. The germline V gene has CDR1 LNHDA and CDR2 SQIVND (reference sequence). V shed 5 bases and J 5 bases; nucleotides not matched to a gene: 7. This CDR3 has 17 residues. This CDR3 is CASSVWTSGRRTGELFF. The CDR3 DNA reads TGTGCCAGTAGTGTATGGACTAGCGGGAGGAGGACCGGGGAGCTGTTTTTT.

This clone has only one observation. The rearrangement uses TRBV6-1 and TRBJ2-1; 15 bases line up with TRBD2. With V trimmed by 4 bases and J by 7 bases, 14 bases remained unmatched. Germline CDR1 and CDR2: MNHNS and SASEGT. CDR3 size: 19 residues. The CDR3 loop is CASSGYGLAGGPGSNEQFF. CDR3 nucleotides: TGTGCCAGCAGTGGGTACGGACTAGCGGGAGGGCCGGGCTCAAATGAGCAGTTCTTC.

The V gene is TRBV5-1, the J gene TRBJ2-5; 10 nucleotides align to TRBD2. Trimming took 2 bases from V and 4 from J; bases not matched to a gene: 8. Looked up from germline, CDR1 is SGHRS and CDR2 is YFSETQ. The CDR3 spans 16 residues. CDR3 bases: TGCGCCAGCAGCTTCAGGGCTAGCGGGAGCGGAGAGACCCAGTACTTC. Residues: CASSFRASGSGETQYF.

The chain combines TRBV28 with TRBJ1-6; tentatively, D is TRBD1 (5 bases). Germline assignment: CDR1 MDHEN and CDR2 SYDVKM. CDR3 size: 12 residues. With 10 bases removed from V and 4 bases from J, the gap between germline ends came to 8 bases. The CDR3 loop is CATGGYNSPLHF. The DNA for the CDR3 is TGTGCCACCGGGGGTTATAATTCACCCCTCCACTTT.

The J gene is TRBJ1-2, the V gene TRBV9, with 7 bases matching TRBD1. CDR1 is SGDLS and CDR2 is YYNGEE in the germline V gene. Trimming took 7 bases from V and 7 from J; bases not matched to a gene: 7. There are 12 residues in the CDR3. CDR3 sequence: CASQGGFGGYTF. CDR3 bases: TGTGCCAGCCAGGGGGGATTCGGTGGCTACACCTTC.

The V call is TRBV6-5, the J call TRBJ1-3, with D possibly matching TRBD1 (5 bases). The V gene lost 6 bases and the J gene lost 2 bases, with 8 bases spanning the gap. Germline CDR1 reads MNHEY; CDR2 reads SVGAGI. The CDR3 consists of 13 residues. The CDR3 protein is CASRVGAGNTIYF. CDR3 DNA: TGTGCCAGCAGAGTAGGGGCTGGAAACACCATATATTTT.

The chain employs TRBV4-1 and TRBJ2-7, with 9 bases fitting TRBD1. CDR1 and CDR2 (germline): MGHRA, YSYEKL. Trimming cost V 6 bases and J 5 bases; bases outside gene matches: 8. This CDR3 contains 14 residues. The CDR3 region is CASSRNRGQDEQYF. The CDR3 DNA is TGCGCCAGCAGTCGCAACAGGGGGCAGGACGAGCAGTACTTC.

This clone was found a few times. The V gene is TRBV16, the J gene TRBJ2-7; D gene ambiguous. The CDR3 totals 11 residues. The V gene lost 0 bases and the J gene lost 7 bases, with 4 bases spanning the gap. From germline, CDR1 is KGHSY and CDR2 FQNENV. For the CDR3, the DNA is TGTGCCAGCAGCCAATCCCAGGAGCAGTACTTC. Translating it yields CASSQSQEQYF. The full variable domain, rest sourced from reference TRBV16 and TRBJ2-7, is GEEVAQTPKHLVRGEGQKAKLYCAPIKGHSYVFWYQQVLKNEFKFLISFQNENVFDETGMPKERFSAKCLPNSPCSLEIQATKLEDSAVYFCASSQSQEQYFGPGTRLTVT.

The sample holds a few counts of this clone. This chain links TRBV18 with TRBJ2-7; D remains ambiguous. V lost 4 bases, J lost 2 bases, and 15 bases lay in between. The CDR3 sequence is 15 residues long. CDR1 and CDR2 (germline): KGHSH, LQKENI. CDR3 DNA sequence: TGTGCCAGCTCACGCGAAGTAGTATACGCCTACGAGCAGTACTTC. Protein sequence: CASSREVVYAYEQYF.

CDR3: CASSRGLAGPIDNEQFF. The CDR3 nucleotides are TGCGCCAGCTCTCGCGGATTAGCGGGCCCGATTGACAATGAGCAGTTCTTC. The chain couples TRBV10-1 to TRBJ2-1; 7 bases align to TRBD2. The V segment lost 8 bases and the J segment 5 bases; nucleotides outside the gene matches: 18. The length of the CDR3 is 17 residues. CDR1 and CDR2 from the germline V gene are WNHNN and SYGVQD (reference sequence).

This rearrangement joins TRBV7-8 to TRBJ2-7, with D tentatively TRBD2 (6 bases). In germline, CDR1 is SGHVS, CDR2 FQNEAQ. V was trimmed by 8 bases and J by 0 bases, leaving 14 bases between them. CDR3 length: 14 residues. The CDR3 region has the DNA TGTGCCAGCGGACTATTGGGGACCTCCTACGAGCAGTACTTC. Its protein product is CASGLLGTSYEQYF.

The rearrangement joins TRBV6-5 to TRBJ1-6, with D perhaps matching TRBD1 (5 bases). V lost 4 bases and J lost 8, with 15 bases in between. CDR1 and CDR2 from the germline V gene are MNHEY and SVGAGI. The CDR3 totals 15 residues. CDR3 protein: CASSSQGHLDSPLHF. CDR3 sequence (DNA): TGTGCCAGCAGTTCTCAGGGCCACTTGGATTCACCCCTCCACTTT.

The chain carries TRBV11-1 and TRBJ2-3; 7 nucleotides agree with TRBD2. The CDR3 has 13 residues. V shed 6 bases and J 6 bases; nucleotides not matched to a gene: 6. In germline, CDR1 is SGHAT, CDR2 FQDESV (reference sequence). The CDR3 region is CASSFGGMDTQYF. CDR3 sequence (DNA): TGTGCCAGCAGTTTCGGGGGGATGGATACGCAGTATTTT.

The chain carries TRBV11-1 and TRBJ1-2, with 8 bases that match TRBD1. V gave up 5 bases and J gave up 4 bases; unmatched junction bases: 9. CDR1 is SGHAT, CDR2 FQDESV, per germline (reference sequence). The CDR3 consists of 15 residues. For the CDR3, the DNA is TGTGCCAGCAGCAGATCAGGGGGCGCGGGCTATGGCTACACCTTC. It translates to CASSRSGGAGYGYTF. Filled out from reference TRBV11-1 and TRBJ1-2, the complete variable domain reads EAEVAQSPRYKITEKSQAVAFWCDPISGHATLYWYRQILGQGPELLVQFQDESVVDDSQLPKDRFSAERLKGVDSTLKIQPAELGDSAMYLCASSRSGGAGYGYTFGSGTRLTVV.

This chain joins TRBV6-2 or TRBV6-3 and TRBJ1-1; 8 nucleotides match TRBD1. The CDR3 runs to 14 residues. V was pared by 6 bases and J by 1 base, with 4 bases of the junction left unmatched. Germline V lookup: CDR1 MNHEY, CDR2 SVGEGT. The CDR3 DNA is TGTGCCAGCAGCCAGCAGGGGGCGAACACTGAAGCTTTCTTT. Protein product: CASSQQGANTEAFF.

Points on this clone: A read error may account for a junction end that differs from germline. The chain links TRBV5-1 to TRBJ1-2; the D gene is possibly TRBD1 (6 bases). The CDR3 loop spans 18 amino acids. Germline CDR1 reads SGHRS; CDR2 reads YFSETQ. DNA of the CDR3: TGCGCCAGCAGCTCCCGACCCACAGGGCGCGCTCCTAAGTATGGCTACACCTTC. It is translated as CASSSRPTGRAPKYGYTF.

The chain joins TRBV6-5 to TRBJ2-7, with 13 bases lining up with TRBD2. Germline CDR1 MNHEY, CDR2 SVGAGI. This CDR3 contains 15 residues. Losses at the gene ends were 10 bases for V and 0 bases for J; bases not matched to a gene: 6. CDR3 sequence: CATQLAGGSSYEQYF. The CDR3 region has the DNA TGTGCCACCCAACTAGCGGGGGGGAGCTCCTACGAGCAGTACTTC.

This chain joins TRBV6-6 and TRBJ2-5; 8 bases map to TRBD2. This CDR3 is built from 13 residues. With 7 bases clipped from V and 4 bases from J, the junction kept 5 bases outside the gene matches. Germline CDR1 is MNHNY and CDR2 is SVGAGI (reference sequence). CDR3 amino acids: CASTILAGETQYF. The CDR3 nucleotides read TGTGCCAGCACCATTCTAGCGGGAGAGACCCAGTACTTC.